The next 26 T cell receptor beta chains were all read from a single sample in a study of shared clonotypes between healthy human individuals. Clones were read by immunoSEQ multiplex PCR, and TCRdb kept only the in-frame ones, dropping some. Of about 2 million clones in the sample, 95% were seen once. Sequenced input: naive CD4+ T cells sorted from blood. Specified subset: CD45RA+ positively selected. These receptors were obtained from a man aged 18 to 35 in good health.

This chain uses TRBV6-5 with TRBJ1-1; 9 nucleotides line up with TRBD1. Germline V gene data show CDR1 as MNHEY and CDR2 as SVGAGI. The CDR3 loop spans 14 amino acids. Germline trimming cut 6 bases from V and 5 bases from J; bases unmatched to any gene: 7. The CDR3 here is CASRETTGGTEAFF. The CDR3 bases are TGTGCCAGCAGGGAAACGACAGGGGGGACTGAAGCTTTCTTT.

V gene TRBV5-4 combines with J gene TRBJ2-5; TRBD1 aligns across 7 bases. Germline V gene sequence: CDR1 SGHNT, CDR2 YYREEE (reference sequence). V lost 4 bases, J lost 2 bases, and 5 bases stayed unmatched. This CDR3 spans 14 amino acids. The CDR3 DNA sequence: TGTGCCAGCAGCCGCCTGACAGGGCAAGAGACCCAGTACTTC. This translates into CASSRLTGQETQYF.

The table lists this clone with a count of one. V is TRBV10-3 and J is TRBJ2-3; TRBD1 might be the D (6 bases). The CDR3 covers 13 residues. The V end lost 9 bases, the J end lost 0 bases, and 10 bases lay between the germline ends. From germline, CDR1 is ENHRY and CDR2 SYGVKD. Here the CDR3 DNA reads TGTGCCATTAACCAGGGGAGCACAGATACGCAGTATTTT. It yields the protein CAINQGSTDTQYF.

The rearrangement links TRBV6-4 to TRBJ2-1, with D hard to call. The germline V gene has CDR1 MRHNA and CDR2 SNTAGT. The CDR3 extends over 16 amino acids. V was trimmed by 6 bases and J by 0 bases, leaving 15 bases between them. The CDR3 DNA follows: TGTGCCAGCAGCCAGGACGGTCAGAGCTCCTACAATGAGCAGTTCTTC. Translation: CASSQDGQSSYNEQFF.

The count of this clone is one. The CDR3 DNA is TGTGCCAGTAGTATGTCAGAGACCCAGTACTTC. It is translated as CASSMSETQYF. This rearrangement joins TRBV19 to TRBJ2-5; D ambiguous. Germline loops: CDR1 LNHDA, CDR2 SQIVND (reference sequence). Trimming stripped 3 bases from V and 4 bases from J, with 3 bases between. The CDR3 is 11 residues long.

The CDR3 DNA follows: TGTGCCTGGAGCGGGACAGGGTCGCGGAATTCACCCCTCCACTTT. This sequence encodes CAWSGTGSRNSPLHF. The chain carries TRBV30 and TRBJ1-6, with 9 bases matching TRBD1. The CDR3 runs 15 residues. CDR1 and CDR2 from the germline V gene are GTSNPN and SVGIG (reference sequence). V was clipped by 3 bases and J by 7 bases; unmatched bases: 7.

Remarks on this clone: A clone one base away is much larger, so this may be a read error. The chain employs TRBV6-5 and TRBJ1-1; D is perhaps TRBD1 (5 bases). Trimming took off 2 bases at V and 2 bases at J, with 12 bases between the two ends. CDR3 size: 15 residues. Per the germline V gene, CDR1 is MNHEY and CDR2 is SVGAGI. For the CDR3, the DNA is TGTGCCAGCAGTTACGATCGGGGCTATAACACTGAAGCTTTCTTT. Protein sequence: CASSYDRGYNTEAFF.

The chain links TRBV11-2 to TRBJ2-2; D might be TRBD2 (5 bases). The V gene's germline CDR1 is SGHAT and CDR2 FQNNGV. This CDR3 region has 15 residues. Trimming removed 1 base at V and 1 base at J, with 7 bases between. In nucleotides, the CDR3 is TGTGCCAGCAGCTTAGCTAGCAGGAACACCGGGGAGCTGTTTTTT. Protein product: CASSLASRNTGELFF.

The chain recombines TRBV30 with TRBJ1-4; no definite D call. The CDR3 length is 14 residues. From germline, CDR1 is GTSNPN and CDR2 SVGIG (reference sequence). V was clipped by 2 bases and J by 0 bases, with 7 bases between them. The CDR3 DNA reads as TGTGCCTGGAGTCAGTTTGCAACTAATGAAAAACTGTTTTTT. Residues: CAWSQFATNEKLFF.

This clone was counted once. V gene TRBV29-1 combines with J gene TRBJ2-5; 9 bases fit TRBD1. The length of the CDR3 is 16 residues. Germline V lookup: CDR1 SQVTM, CDR2 ANQGSEA. The trim removed 7 bases at V and 1 base at J, leaving 13 bases unmatched. The CDR3: CSALGGQGLIQETQYF. The CDR3, as DNA: TGCAGCGCTTTGGGGGGACAGGGTCTCATCCAAGAGACCCAGTACTTC.

Only one count was recorded for this clone. J is TRBJ2-5 and V is TRBV30, with D possibly matching TRBD1 (6 bases). This CDR3 has 15 residues. Germline loops: CDR1 GTSNPN, CDR2 SVGIG (reference sequence). V dropped 4 bases and J dropped 3 bases, with 18 bases sitting between them. CDR3 amino acids: CAWNGPRGTKETQYF. As DNA, the CDR3 is TGTGCCTGGAATGGACCCAGGGGAACAAAAGAGACCCAGTACTTC.

Here the CDR3 reads CASSQDGLAKNIQYF. The CDR3 DNA follows: TGCGCCAGCAGCCAAGACGGGTTAGCCAAAAACATTCAGTACTTC. This rearrangement joins TRBV4-1 to TRBJ2-4; D remains unclear. Between the trimmed V and J ends, which lost 0 bases and 0 bases, there was a span of 6 bases. This CDR3 comprises 15 residues. CDR1 MGHRA and CDR2 YSYEKL come from the germline V gene.

This rearrangement joins TRBV5-1 to TRBJ1-3, with D possibly being TRBD1 (5 bases). Germline lookup yields CDR1 SGHRS and CDR2 YFSETQ. Between the trimmed V and J ends, which lost 5 bases and 2 bases, there was a span of 11 bases. This CDR3 has 14 residues. This chain's CDR3 is CASSSPGPGNTIYF. In DNA, the CDR3 is TGCGCCAGCAGTTCCCCGGGGCCTGGAAACACCATATATTTT.

A single count supports this clone. The V gene is TRBV27, the J gene TRBJ2-7; D gene unclear. The CDR3 totals 15 residues. Germline CDR1 is MNHEY and CDR2 is SMNVEV (reference sequence). The V end lost 0 bases, the J end lost 2 bases, and 11 bases lay between the germline ends. CDR3 protein: CASSLSTGGAYEQYF. The CDR3 coding sequence is TGTGCCAGCAGTTTATCGACCGGTGGGGCCTACGAGCAGTACTTC.

This chain joins TRBV28 and TRBJ2-1; D remains unclear. CDR1 and CDR2 (germline): MDHEN, SYDVKM. Between the trimmed V and J ends, which lost 5 bases and 4 bases, there was a span of 21 bases. There are 17 residues in the CDR3. CDR3: CASSPSIKVLIYNEQFF. CDR3 nucleotide sequence: TGTGCCAGCAGTCCGTCGATTAAAGTTTTGATATACAATGAGCAGTTCTTC.

This chain connects TRBV19 to TRBJ2-5, with 8 bases identical to TRBD2. The CDR3 covers 16 residues. Germline V CDR1 and CDR2: LNHDA, SQIVND (reference sequence). Trimming at V came to 4 bases and at J to 0 bases, leaving 7 bases not matched to a gene. The CDR3 DNA reads TGTGCCAGTAGTACCCCCGGGAGGGTTAACCAAGAGACCCAGTACTTC. Translating gives CASSTPGRVNQETQYF.

V gene TRBV5-1 combines with J gene TRBJ2-1, with TRBD2 matching over 10 bases. The trim removed 0 bases at V and 10 bases at J, leaving 7 bases unmatched. Germline CDR1 reads SGHRS; CDR2 reads YFSETQ. The CDR3 spans 15 residues. The CDR3 protein is CASSLGTSGFGEQFF. CDR3 nucleotides: TGCGCCAGCAGCTTGGGGACTAGCGGATTTGGCGAGCAGTTCTTC.

The genes are TRBV30 and TRBJ1-2; 7 bases are a match to TRBD1. The V gene's germline CDR1 is GTSNPN and CDR2 SVGIG (reference sequence). V shed 3 bases, J shed 5 bases, and the junction held 6 bases outside the gene matches. The CDR3 totals 13 residues. CDR3: CAWRPGQQYGYTF. CDR3 coding DNA: TGTGCCTGGAGACCGGGACAGCAATATGGCTACACCTTC.

The chain uses TRBV7-6 and TRBJ1-2, with D hard to call. This CDR3 has 11 amino acids. Trimming stripped 5 bases from V and 6 bases from J, with 7 bases between. Per the germline V gene, CDR1 is SGHVS and CDR2 is FNYEAQ. CDR3 loop: CASSPLNGYTF. Here the CDR3 DNA reads TGTGCCAGCAGCCCATTAAATGGCTACACCTTC.

This chain connects TRBV2 to TRBJ2-3; 15 nucleotides match TRBD2. The CDR3 loop spans 17 amino acids. The J segment lost 2 bases and the V segment lost 6 bases, leaving 6 bases of the junction unmatched. Germline CDR1 and CDR2: SNHLY and FYNNEI. CDR3 loop: CASRRTSGGADTDTQYF. The CDR3 DNA reads as TGTGCCAGCAGACGGACTAGCGGGGGGGCCGACACAGATACGCAGTATTTT.

This clone was detected once. V gene TRBV6-5 combines with J gene TRBJ2-1; 12 bases align to TRBD2. The junction had 3 bases not matched to a gene; V was cut back by 0 bases and J by 6 bases. Germline V gene data show CDR1 as MNHEY and CDR2 as SVGAGI. The CDR3 length is 16 residues. The CDR3 reads CASSYSTSGSLNEQFF. In DNA, the CDR3 is TGTGCCAGCAGTTACTCGACTAGCGGGAGTCTCAATGAGCAGTTCTTC.

The CDR3 bases are TGTGCCAGCAGGTCAGGGGTTAGCTCTGGAAACACCATATATTTT. Translating gives CASRSGVSSGNTIYF. The chain links TRBV6-6 to TRBJ1-3; TRBD1 is a possible D gene (6 bases). CDR1 is MNHNY, CDR2 SVGAGI, per germline (reference sequence). The V and J ends lost 6 bases and 0 bases respectively, with 12 bases between them. The CDR3 contains 15 residues.

This clone was counted a single time. This chain uses TRBV27 with TRBJ2-5, with 8 positions matching TRBD2. The CDR3 is made up of 13 amino acids. The junction had 7 bases not matched to a gene; V was cut back by 8 bases and J by 5 bases. The germline V gene has CDR1 MNHEY and CDR2 SMNVEV (reference sequence). The CDR3 coding sequence is TGTGCCAGCGAACGGGGGGGCCAGGAGACCCAGTACTTC. Translated, it gives CASERGGQETQYF.

The CDR3 DNA reads as TGTGCCAGCAGTTGGAGACAGGGCAACACCGGGGAGCTGTTTTTT. As protein: CASSWRQGNTGELFF. The chain employs TRBV27 and TRBJ2-2; 7 bases map to TRBD1. J gave up 2 bases and V 4 bases, and 4 bases lay outside the gene matches. CDR1 is MNHEY, CDR2 SMNVEV, per germline (reference sequence). The CDR3 has 15 amino acids.

In its sample, this clone was seen once. A much larger clone lies one base from this, so it may be a read error. At the DNA level, this CDR3 is encoded by other sequences in the same sample as well. The rearrangement uses TRBV7-9 and TRBJ2-7; D gene ambiguous. Germline loops: CDR1 SEHNR, CDR2 FQNEAQ (reference sequence). CDR3 length: 11 amino acids. Trimming took 6 bases from V and 2 from J, leaving 5 bases between them. DNA of the CDR3: TGTGCCAGCAGTTCAACCTACGAGCAGTACTTC. The encoded protein is CASSSTYEQYF.

The J gene is TRBJ2-7, the V gene TRBV25-1; D uncertain. The germline V gene encodes CDR1 MGHDK and CDR2 SYGVNS. The CDR3 has 15 residues. Trimming took 0 bases from V and 0 from J, leaving 9 bases between them. CDR3 in DNA: TGTGCCAGCAGTGAATATCGTATGAGCTCCTACGAGCAGTACTTC. Residues: CASSEYRMSSYEQYF.